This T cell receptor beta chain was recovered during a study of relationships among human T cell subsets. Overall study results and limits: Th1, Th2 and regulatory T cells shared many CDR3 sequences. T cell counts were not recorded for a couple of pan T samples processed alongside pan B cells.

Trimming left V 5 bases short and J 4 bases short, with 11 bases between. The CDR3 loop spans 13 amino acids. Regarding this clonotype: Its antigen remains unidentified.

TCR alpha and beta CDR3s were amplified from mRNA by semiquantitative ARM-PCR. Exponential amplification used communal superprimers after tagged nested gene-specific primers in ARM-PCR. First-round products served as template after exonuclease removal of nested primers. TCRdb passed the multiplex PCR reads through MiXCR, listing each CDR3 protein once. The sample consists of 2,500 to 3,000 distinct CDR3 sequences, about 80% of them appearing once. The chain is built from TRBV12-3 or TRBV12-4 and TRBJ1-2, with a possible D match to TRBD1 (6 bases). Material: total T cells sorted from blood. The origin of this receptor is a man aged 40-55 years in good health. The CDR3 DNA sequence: TGTGCCAGCAGTGAACAGGGCAGCTATGGCTACACCTTC. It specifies CASSEQGSYGYTF.